These 16 T cell receptor beta chains came from one sample sequenced in a study of molecular identifiers for immune sequencing clone quantification. TCRdb re-called the PCR reads with MiXCR, one entry per CDR3 protein. The data contain under 650,000 distinct CDR3 sequences, 15% to 20% of them seen just once; the ten biggest clones take up roughly 0.9%. Sequenced input: naive CD8+ T cells from blood, with Jurkat cell RNA spiked in. Regarding subset: FACS-sorted CD8+CD4-CCR7+CD45RA+ naive T cells. These receptors all come from a human donor in good health. Some libraries in this study had Jurkat cell RNA spiked in.

This clonotype was seen a single time. Given a much more abundant clone one base away, this may be a read error. The V call is TRBV9, the J call TRBJ2-2; TRBD2 aligns across 15 bases. V trimming: 3 bases; J trimming: 3 bases; junction bases outside the gene matches: 6. CDR3 length: 18 amino acids. Germline values: CDR1 SGDLS, CDR2 YYNGEE. The CDR3: CASSGGTSGGTDTGELFF. The CDR3 DNA follows: TGTGCCAGCAGCGGGGGGACTAGCGGGGGGACGGACACCGGGGAGCTGTTTTTT.

At least ten counts were recorded for this clonotype. The DNA of the CDR3 is TGTGCCAGTACGGACAGGGGGTCCTACGAGCAGTACTTC. Protein sequence: CASTDRGSYEQYF. V usage is TRBV19 and J usage is TRBJ2-7; TRBD1 matches at 10 bases. Losses at the gene ends were 7 bases for V and 1 base for J; bases not matched to a gene: 1. The CDR3 length is 13 residues. CDR1 and CDR2 from the germline V gene are LNHDA and SQIVND (reference sequence).

As concerns this clonotype: It may be a read error: a sequence one base away is much more abundant. The chain couples TRBV5-1 to TRBJ2-1; D gene unclear. CDR3 length: 13 residues. In germline, CDR1 is SGHRS, CDR2 YFSETQ. The DNA for the CDR3 is TGCGCCAGCAGCTTCCGGACCATCAATGGGCAGTTCTTC. This translates into CASSFRTINGQFF.

This clonotype came up many times. The chain recombines TRBV6-2 or TRBV6-3 with TRBJ1-2, with D possibly being TRBD1 (5 bases). Germline assignment: CDR1 MNHEY and CDR2 SVGEGT. The CDR3 spans 14 residues. Trimming removed 9 bases from V and 4 bases from J, with 18 bases in between. The CDR3 DNA sequence: TGTGCCAGTTTACTCGCCGGGACTCTCTATGGCTACACCTTC. This gives the protein CASLLAGTLYGYTF.

Concerning this clonotype itself: This may be a read error, as it is one base from a much larger clone. CDR3 amino acids: CASSQQKQGGEAQYF. CDR3 nucleotide sequence: TGCGCCAGCAGCCAGCAAAAACAGGGCGGAGAGGCCCAGTACTTC. This rearrangement joins TRBV4-3 to TRBJ2-5; D is possibly TRBD1 (6 bases). Germline assignment: CDR1 LGHNA and CDR2 YSLEER. CDR3 length equals 15 residues.

Points on this clonotype: One end of the junction varies from germline; a read error may be responsible. This chain joins TRBV6-2 or TRBV6-3 and TRBJ1-1, with D possibly being TRBD1 (6 bases). The V gene's germline CDR1 is MNHEY and CDR2 SVGEGT. This CDR3 is 16 amino acids long. The CDR3 coding sequence is TGTGCCGGCAGTTTAATATCGGACAGTTTTAACACTGAAGCTTTCTTT. Translated, it gives CAGSLISDSFNTEAFF.

There are many counts of this clonotype. The rearrangement uses TRBV4-2 and TRBJ2-7; possibly TRBD1 for D (5 bases). Germline loops: CDR1 LGHNA, CDR2 YNFKEQ. The CDR3 is 16 amino acids. V lost 4 bases, J lost 0 bases, and 16 bases lay in between. For the CDR3, the DNA is TGTGCCAGCAGCCCCGAGACAGATCTCGCCTCCTACGAGCAGTACTTC. This codes for CASSPETDLASYEQYF.

About this clonotype itself: This sequence may be a read error, since a much larger clone differs from it by one base. The gene calls are TRBV19 and TRBJ1-5, with D unclear. Germline lookup yields CDR1 LNHDA and CDR2 SQIVND (reference sequence). V lost 3 bases and J 3 bases, leaving 9 bases between the germline ends. There are 14 residues in the CDR3. CDR3 in amino acids: CASSIARFNQPQHF. In DNA form, the CDR3 reads TGTGCCAGTAGTATTGCGAGGTTCAATCAGCCCCAGCATTTT.

V and J are TRBV10-1 and TRBJ2-7; TRBD1 matches 10 bases. The germline gives CDR1 WNHNN, CDR2 SYGVQD (reference sequence). The CDR3 consists of 16 residues. The junction had 10 bases not matched to a gene; V was cut back by 5 bases and J by 3 bases. Here the CDR3 DNA reads TGCGCCAGCAGTAAGACAGGGGGCGTACAGAGCTACGAGCAGTACTTC. It encodes CASSKTGGVQSYEQYF.

About this clonotype: Without the conserved terminal phenylalanine or tryptophan, this CDR3 likely stems from a read error. The chain uses TRBV7-9 and TRBJ2-6; D possibly corresponds to TRBD2 (6 bases). The length of the CDR3 is 16 residues. In germline, CDR1 is SEHNR, CDR2 FQNEAQ (reference sequence). The V end was cut by 4 bases, the J end by 3 bases, with 13 bases between. The CDR3 loop is CASSYREFDGANVLTL. Written as DNA, the CDR3 is TGTGCCAGCAGCTATCGGGAGTTCGATGGGGCCAACGTCCTGACTCTC.

This clonotype was picked up a small number of times. The chain links TRBV27 to TRBJ2-7, with TRBD2 matching 10 bases. The germline gives CDR1 MNHEY, CDR2 SMNVEV (reference sequence). Unmatched junction bases numbered 7, after V lost 1 base and J lost 7 bases. The CDR3 length is 15 residues. CDR3 protein: CASSLYAAGGGEQYF. The CDR3 DNA sequence: TGTGCCAGCAGTTTATACGCAGCGGGAGGGGGAGAGCAGTACTTC.

This clonotype came up many times. V is TRBV9 and J is TRBJ1-6; D ambiguous. Trimming took 0 bases from V and 0 from J, leaving 10 bases between them. There are 17 residues in the CDR3. CDR1 and CDR2 (germline): SGDLS, YYNGEE. In nucleotides, the CDR3 is TGTGCCAGCAGCGTAGTGGCAGTGAGCTCCTATAATTCACCCCTCCACTTT. The encoded protein is CASSVVAVSSYNSPLHF.

This clonotype was found many times. The V call is TRBV4-3, the J call TRBJ1-2; 12 nucleotides agree with TRBD1. Germline V lookup: CDR1 LGHNA, CDR2 YSLEER. CDR3 length: 18 residues. Germline trimming cut 1 base from V and 4 bases from J; bases unmatched to any gene: 10. The CDR3 DNA reads as TGCGCCAGCAGCCAAGCCTACGGGGACAGGGGGCCCGGCTATGGCTACACCTTC. This codes for CASSQAYGDRGPGYGYTF.

There are a few counts of this clonotype. CDR3 coding DNA: TGCGCCAGCAGCGCGCCGGGACAGGAAACCTACGAGCAGTACTTC. Amino acid sequence: CASSAPGQETYEQYF. This chain joins TRBV5-1 and TRBJ2-7; 8 bases map to TRBD1. The V segment lost 4 bases and the J segment 2 bases; nucleotides outside the gene matches: 8. This CDR3 has 15 residues. In germline, CDR1 is SGHRS, CDR2 YFSETQ. The full variable domain, completed using reference TRBV5-1 and TRBJ2-7, is KAGVTQTPRYLIKTRGQQVTLSCSPISGHRSVSWYQQTPGQGLQFLFEYFSETQRNKGNFPGRFSGRQFSNSRSEMNVSTLELGDSALYLCASSAPGQETYEQYFGPGTRLTVT.

This clonotype has ten or more counts. The V call is TRBV25-1, the J call TRBJ2-7; 8 positions match TRBD1. The V and J ends lost 8 bases and 7 bases, in that order; junction bases with no gene match: 4. CDR1 MGHDK and CDR2 SYGVNS come from the germline V gene. This CDR3 spans 11 amino acids. The CDR3 sequence: CASRTGKEQYF. The CDR3 nucleotides are TGTGCCAGCCGGACAGGGAAAGAGCAGTACTTC.

In its sample, this clonotype was seen a few times. The genes are TRBV6-2 or TRBV6-3 and TRBJ2-7; 8 bases agree with TRBD2. Per the germline V gene, CDR1 is MNHEY and CDR2 is SVGEGT. V lost 0 bases to trimming and J lost 3 bases; unmatched junction nucleotides: 1. The CDR3 sequence is 14 residues long. The CDR3 DNA is TGTGCCAGCAGTTACTCGACTAGCGTCTACGAGCAGTACTTC. This codes for CASSYSTSVYEQYF.